One sample yielded the 14 T cell receptor beta chains listed below, sequenced in a study of blood T cell repertoires in COVID-19. Assay used: immunoSEQ multiplex PCR; TCRdb lists only in-frame clones, some missing. The data hold around 170,000 clones, with around 89% observed a single time. Source material: peripheral blood. These receptors originate from a man aged 55 to 69 with acute or convalescent COVID-19.

Concerning this clone: Other nucleotide sequences from this sample produce the same CDR3. The chain carries TRBV10-3 and TRBJ1-1, with 7 bases aligning to TRBD1. This CDR3 contains 14 residues. Trimming took 6 bases from V and 1 from J; bases not matched to a gene: 5. In germline, CDR1 is ENHRY, CDR2 SYGVKD. CDR3 sequence: CAISEQGPNTEAFF. As DNA, the CDR3 is TGTGCCATCAGCGAACAGGGGCCGAACACTGAAGCTTTCTTT.

The chain carries TRBV11-2 and TRBJ2-1, with 7 nucleotides matching TRBD2. Germline loops: CDR1 SGHAT, CDR2 FQNNGV. The CDR3 has 15 amino acids. V trimming: 4 bases; J trimming: 0 bases; junction bases outside the gene matches: 3. The CDR3 coding sequence is TGTGCCAGCAGCTCAACTAGCGACTCCTACAATGAGCAGTTCTTC. This encodes CASSSTSDSYNEQFF.

The CDR3 sequence: CASSDHRQAQHF. CDR3 coding DNA: TGTGCCAGCAGCGACCATCGACAGGCCCAGCATTTT. This chain links TRBV7-9 with TRBJ1-5; maybe TRBD1 (6 bases). The CDR3 runs to 12 residues. Trimming stripped 5 bases from V and 11 bases from J, with 13 bases between. In germline, CDR1 is SEHNR, CDR2 FQNEAQ (reference sequence).

This chain links TRBV5-1 with TRBJ1-1; D perhaps matches TRBD1 (5 bases). Germline-derived CDR1 and CDR2 are SGHRS and YFSETQ. The CDR3 is 15 residues long. V shed 4 bases and J shed 5 bases, with 18 bases lying between them. The CDR3 sequence is CASSPLLGGDTEAFF. CDR3 bases: TGCGCCAGCAGCCCACTTCTCGGGGGTGATACTGAAGCTTTCTTT.

The chain combines TRBV5-1 with TRBJ2-2; 7 positions match TRBD2. With V trimmed by 3 bases and J by 3 bases, 5 bases remained unmatched. The CDR3 is 15 amino acids. The germline CDR1 and CDR2 sequences are SGHRS and YFSETQ. The CDR3 reads CASSSRTSDTGELFF. The CDR3 coding sequence is TGCGCCAGCAGCTCCCGGACTAGTGACACCGGGGAGCTGTTTTTT.

The rearrangement joins TRBV21-1 to TRBJ2-7; the table's D call, TRBD1, was not checked against the DNA. TRBV21-1 is described as a pseudogene. The length of the CDR3 is 14 residues. Here the CDR3 reads CASLRKGGINEQYV. The CDR3 DNA reads as TGTGCCAGCCTCCGGAAAGGGGGCATTAACGAGCAGTACGTC.

The chain uses TRBV19 and TRBJ1-5; possible D gene TRBD1, 5 bases. V was shortened by 0 bases and J by 5 bases, with 17 bases between the two germline ends. Per the germline V gene, CDR1 is LNHDA and CDR2 is SQIVND (reference sequence). There are 17 residues in the CDR3. CDR3 nucleotides: TGTGCCAGTAGTATAGATAAAAGGGGCCTCGGGTATCAGCCCCAGCATTTT. Translating gives CASSIDKRGLGYQPQHF.

The J gene is TRBJ1-5, the V gene TRBV2; D is uncertain. Germline CDR1 reads SNHLY; CDR2 reads FYNNEI. The CDR3 totals 14 residues. The V and J ends lost 4 bases and 3 bases respectively, with 10 bases between them. This chain's CDR3 is CASSGRTVNQPQHF. The CDR3 DNA sequence: TGTGCCAGCAGTGGACGGACTGTCAATCAGCCCCAGCATTTT. Combining the CDR3 with reference TRBV2 and TRBJ1-5 gives the whole variable domain EPEVTQTPSHQVTQMGQEVILRCVPISNHLYFYWYRQILGQKVEFLVSFYNNEISEKSEIFDDQFSVERPDGSNFTLKIRSTKLEDSAMYFCASSGRTVNQPQHFGDGTRLSIL.

The chain has TRBV19 and TRBJ2-1; weak D call: TRBD2 (6 bases). Germline CDR1 LNHDA, CDR2 SQIVND (reference sequence). Trimming shortened V by 0 bases and J by 4 bases, and 10 bases separated the two germline ends. The CDR3 sequence is 15 residues long. CDR3 sequence reads: CASSIDVGGYNEQFF. In nucleotides, the CDR3 is TGTGCCAGTAGTATAGATGTGGGAGGATACAATGAGCAGTTCTTC.

The chain uses TRBV11-2 and TRBJ2-1; 11 nucleotides align to TRBD2. Germline lookup yields CDR1 SGHAT and CDR2 FQNNGV. CDR3 size: 15 residues. V shed 0 bases and J 7 bases; nucleotides not matched to a gene: 2. The DNA for the CDR3 is TGTGCCAGCAGCTTAGACCGGACTAGCGGGAATGAGCAGTTCTTC. Protein sequence: CASSLDRTSGNEQFF.

J is TRBJ2-7 and V is TRBV30; maybe TRBD2 (6 bases). The V gene's germline CDR1 is GTSNPN and CDR2 SVGIG (reference sequence). The CDR3 spans 12 residues. Trimming removed 3 bases at V and 6 bases at J, with 12 bases between. The CDR3 is CAWRGGRAEQYF. Here the CDR3 DNA reads TGTGCCTGGAGGGGAGGCCGAGCCGAGCAGTACTTC.

This chain links TRBV23-1 with TRBJ1-4; no definite D call. TRBV23-1 is treated as an ORF (open reading frame) with a function not yet certain. V was clipped by 10 bases and J by 5 bases, with 20 bases between them. CDR3 size: 15 residues. The CDR3 coding sequence is TGCGCCACAGGAAGCTTACGCGGGATGAATGAAAAACTGTTTTTT. Translating it yields CATGSLRGMNEKLFF.

The V call is TRBV10-3, the J call TRBJ2-2, with 10 bases matching TRBD2. CDR1 and CDR2 from the germline V gene are ENHRY and SYGVKD. V lost 7 bases, J lost 10 bases, and 12 bases stayed unmatched. The CDR3 totals 15 residues. The CDR3 here is CAIKRHRAGGSELFF. Written as DNA, the CDR3 is TGTGCCATCAAACGACATCGAGCGGGAGGGTCGGAGCTGTTTTTT.

The CDR3 here is CASGLVVGGNPYKLFF. CDR3 coding DNA: TGTGCTAGTGGTTTGGTAGTCGGGGGGAACCCGTATAAACTGTTTTTT. This chain connects TRBV12-5 to TRBJ1-4; D might be TRBD1 (5 bases). The CDR3 is made up of 16 amino acids. Trimming took 0 bases from V and 11 from J, leaving 19 bases between them. Germline CDR1 is LGHNT and CDR2 is FRNRAP.